This T cell receptor beta chain was captured by sequencing in a study of shared clonotypes between healthy human individuals. V shed 5 bases, J shed 6 bases, and the junction held 14 bases outside the gene matches. Germline CDR1 reads MDHEN; CDR2 reads SYDVKM. This CDR3 has 17 residues. Turning to this clone: No antigen is known for it.

Running of the assay took place at deep level. A 200 ng quantity of DNA, 25,000 to 35,000 T cell genomes, went into the sorted-subset replicate PCRs. Measured with immunoSEQ multiplex PCR; TCRdb has only the in-frame clones, and not every one. The sample includes 1,400,000 or so clones, about 98.5% of them seen just once. Study-wide results and caveats: The sampled material consisted only of blood, and tissue repertoires are likely to differ.

The J gene is TRBJ2-7, the V gene TRBV28; 12 bases align to TRBD2. Sequenced material: naive CD4+ T cells sorted from blood. Subset in this sample: CD45RA+ positively selected. The receptor was derived from a man aged 30-40 years in good health. The CDR3 DNA reads as TGTGCCAGCAGTCCACCCACAGGACTAGCGGGAAAATTCGAGCAGTACTTC. This translates into CASSPPTGLAGKFEQYF.